This T cell receptor beta chain was captured by sequencing in a study of T-cell memory formation after mild COVID-19. Study summary: TCR clustering was largely donor specific. Study results and caveats: Certain responding clones were present in pre-infection memory, suggesting participation of cross-reactive memory. Largely, contracting CD4+ clones fell within CM and EM, and contracting CD8+ clones within EMRA.

This clonotype was counted between two and nine times. Its antigen is unknown. Just one base apart from a much larger clone, this may be a read error. V lost 4 bases, J lost 6 bases, and 1 base stayed unmatched. The CDR3 runs 14 residues. The germline CDR1 and CDR2 sequences are SEHNR and FQNEAQ (reference sequence). With constant-segment primers, 5'RACE yielded cDNA libraries of TCR alpha and TCR beta that carried sample barcodes and UMIs. MiXCR was run by TCRdb on the 5' RACE reads, yielding one entry per CDR3 protein. The table lists about 180,000 distinct CDR3 sequences, less than 20% of them singletons.

V usage is TRBV7-9 and J usage is TRBJ2-7, with TRBD2 matching over 15 bases. Sequencing was performed on PBMCs or a T cell subset sorted from them (not recorded which). This receptor was taken from a man aged 18 to 30 who had mild COVID-19 (a few samples of this study predate the infection). Cell type and time point are not known. CDR3 loop: CASSSGLAGGEQYF. CDR3 in DNA: TGTGCCAGCAGCTCGGGACTAGCGGGGGGCGAGCAGTACTTC. The full variable domain, in which reference TRBV7-9 and TRBJ2-7 provide the parts outside the CDR3, is DTGVSQNPRHKITKRGQNVTFRCDPISEHNRLYWYRQTLGQGPEFLTYFQNEAQLEKSRLLSDRFSAERPKGSFSTLEIQRTEQGDSAMYLCASSSGLAGGEQYFGPGTRLTVT.